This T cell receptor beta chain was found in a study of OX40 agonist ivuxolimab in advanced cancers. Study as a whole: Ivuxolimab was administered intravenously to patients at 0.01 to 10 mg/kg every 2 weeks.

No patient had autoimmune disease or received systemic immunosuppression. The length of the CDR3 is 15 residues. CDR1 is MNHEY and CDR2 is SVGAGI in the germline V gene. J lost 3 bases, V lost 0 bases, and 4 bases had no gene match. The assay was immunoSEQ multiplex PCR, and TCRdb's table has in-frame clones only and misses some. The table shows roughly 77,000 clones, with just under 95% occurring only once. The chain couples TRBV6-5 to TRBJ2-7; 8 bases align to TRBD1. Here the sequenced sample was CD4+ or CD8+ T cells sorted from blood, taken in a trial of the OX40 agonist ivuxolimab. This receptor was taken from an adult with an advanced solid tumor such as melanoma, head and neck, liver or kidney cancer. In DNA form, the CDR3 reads TGTGCCAGCAGTTACTCGGCAGGGGGCTTCTACGAGCAGTACTTC. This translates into CASSYSAGGFYEQYF.